The present T cell receptor beta chain was sequenced within a study of blood T cell repertoires in COVID-19. Ages ranged from about 18 to 100 years, with residence in 24 US areas. Cohort 3 donors were reported recovered after two negative PCRs, clearance, or symptom resolution. The V segment lost 6 bases and the J segment 0 bases; nucleotides outside the gene matches: 6. CDR1 and CDR2 from the germline V gene are MDHEN and SYDVKM. This CDR3 has 16 amino acids. Profiling relied on immunoSEQ multiplex PCR, and the TCRdb table lists in-frame clones only, not all of them. This repertoire shows around 250,000 clones, approximately 90% found once; its top ten account for roughly 16%.

The receptor's source is a man aged 18 to 30 who had recovered from COVID-19. Sequencing input: PBMCs or T cells enriched from blood (not recorded which). The chain carries TRBV28 and TRBJ2-2; 8 bases map to TRBD1. DNA for the CDR3: TGTGCCAGCAGCTCGGGACAGGCAGCGAACACCGGGGAGCTGTTTTTT. It yields the protein CASSSGQAANTGELFF.